The 5 T cell receptor beta chains reported below all come from one sample, sequenced in a study of OX40 agonist ivuxolimab in advanced cancers. To prepare the library, the immunoSEQ multiplex PCR assay was applied. What TCRdb holds here is the immuneACCESS table cut down to in-frame rearrangements. Part of the clones is not present; checked against another copy, under half of the missing clones reflect an unresolved V gene, and the others are unexplained. In this sample the table shows roughly 80,000 clones, 85% of which occur a single time. The leading ten clones occupy 2% to 2.5% of the sample. Sequencing was performed on CD4+ or CD8+ T cells sorted from blood, taken in a trial of the OX40 agonist ivuxolimab. The receptors shown here come from an adult with an advanced solid tumor such as melanoma, head and neck, liver or kidney cancer.

This clone was counted a few times. The CDR3 protein is CSVTTSLYNEQFF. CDR3 nucleotides: TGCAGCGTTACCACCTCGCTCTACAATGAGCAGTTCTTC. J is TRBJ2-1 and V is TRBV29-1; D remains ambiguous. CDR1 is SQVTM and CDR2 is ANQGSEA in the germline V gene. Between the trimmed V and J ends, which lost 5 bases and 3 bases, there was a span of 11 bases. The CDR3 covers 13 residues.

The V and J genes are TRBV5-4 and TRBJ1-1; 8 nucleotides agree with TRBD1. CDR1 and CDR2 (germline): SGHNT, YYREEE (reference sequence). The CDR3 is 15 amino acids. J was trimmed by 3 bases and V by 4 bases; bases with no gene match: 8. The DNA of the CDR3 is TGTGCCAGCAGCGCGACAGGGGCGGCGGACACTGAAGCTTTCTTT. Protein sequence: CASSATGAADTEAFF.

The chain links TRBV28 to TRBJ1-6, with 8 bases matching TRBD1. Trimming took 5 bases from V and 6 from J; bases not matched to a gene: 9. The CDR3 length is 16 residues. Germline V lookup: CDR1 MDHEN, CDR2 SYDVKM. The CDR3 nucleotides are TGTGCCAGCAGTCCTCAAGGGACAGGTATTAATTCACCCCTCCACTTT. It yields the protein CASSPQGTGINSPLHF.

This clone came up a few times. This chain links TRBV14 with TRBJ2-2; D remains ambiguous. The CDR3 is 14 amino acids. In germline, CDR1 is SGHDN, CDR2 FVKESK. Trimming removed 7 bases at V and 1 base at J, with 10 bases between. CDR3 in DNA: TGTGCCAGCACAGAGACGGTGAACACCGGGGAGCTGTTTTTT. Amino acid sequence: CASTETVNTGELFF.

V gene TRBV5-1 combines with J gene TRBJ1-1; TRBD1 is a possible D gene (5 bases). CDR3 length: 15 amino acids. The V and J ends lost 0 bases and 3 bases respectively, with 12 bases between them. Per the germline V gene, CDR1 is SGHRS and CDR2 is YFSETQ. The CDR3 sequence is CASSLVPQGYTEAFF. CDR3 in DNA: TGCGCCAGCAGCTTGGTTCCCCAGGGCTACACTGAAGCTTTCTTT.